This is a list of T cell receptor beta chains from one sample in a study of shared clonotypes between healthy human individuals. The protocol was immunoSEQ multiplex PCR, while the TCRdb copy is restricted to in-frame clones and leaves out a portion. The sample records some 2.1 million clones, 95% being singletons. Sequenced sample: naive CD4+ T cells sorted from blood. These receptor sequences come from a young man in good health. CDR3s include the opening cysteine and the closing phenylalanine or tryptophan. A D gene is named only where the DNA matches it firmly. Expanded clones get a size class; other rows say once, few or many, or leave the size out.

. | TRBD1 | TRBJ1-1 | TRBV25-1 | TGTGCCAGCAGTGATCGGGGCTCGACAGGGGTAGGGGACACTGAAGCTTTCTTT | CASSDRGSTGVGDTEAFF
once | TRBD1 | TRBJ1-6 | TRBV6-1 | TGTGCCAGCAGTGGAATACAGGGGAATGACCCTCATTCACCCCTCCACTTT | CASSGIQGNDPHSPLHF
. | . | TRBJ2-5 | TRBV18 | TGTGCCAGCTCAAGGCCAGGGGAAGAGACCCAGTACTTC | CASSRPGEETQYF
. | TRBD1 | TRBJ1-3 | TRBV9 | TGTGCCAGCAGCGTGACAGGGGAAGGGGGAAACACCATATATTTT | CASSVTGEGGNTIYF
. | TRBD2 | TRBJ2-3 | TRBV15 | TGTGCCACCAGCAGATTATTAGGGACTAGCCAGGCAGATACGCAGTATTTT | CATSRLLGTSQADTQYF
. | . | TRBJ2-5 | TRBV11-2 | TGTGCCAGCAGCTTAAGGCAGGGACTGCAAGAGACCCAGTACTTC | CASSLRQGLQETQYF
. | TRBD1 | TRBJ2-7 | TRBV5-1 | TGCGCCAGCAGCCCGGGACAGGCAGACTACGAGCAGTACTTC | CASSPGQADYEQYF
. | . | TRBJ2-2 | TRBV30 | TGTGCCTGGGGGTCGTCCGGGGAGCTGTTTTTT | CAWGSSGELFF
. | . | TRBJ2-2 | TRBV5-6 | TGTGCCAGCAGCTCAGGTCAGGGGATCGGGGAGCTGTTTTTT | CASSSGQGIGELFF
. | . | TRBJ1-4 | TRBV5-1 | TGCGCCAGCAGCTTTCAGTCAACTAATGAAAAACTGTTTTTT | CASSFQSTNEKLFF
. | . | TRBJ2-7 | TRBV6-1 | TGTGCCAGCAGTGAAAGAGGTGCAGGACTCTTATCCTACGAGCAGTACTTC | CASSERGAGLLSYEQYF
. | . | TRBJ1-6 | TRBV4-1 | TGCGCCAGCAGCCAAATGTTAACCAAAAAGGGACTTCATAATTCACCCCTCCACTTT | CASSQMLTKKGLHNSPLHF
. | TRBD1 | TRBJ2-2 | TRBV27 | TGTGCCAGCAGGGTCGGAACAGGGGGAACCGGGGAGCTGTTTTTT | CASRVGTGGTGELFF
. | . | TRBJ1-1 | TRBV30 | TGTGCCTGGAAATTGAGAGTGGAAGCTTTCTTT | CAWKLRVEAFF
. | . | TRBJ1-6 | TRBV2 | TGTGCCAGCAGTCTTGTAGTCGGGGGCTCCTATAATTCACCCCTCCACTTT | CASSLVVGGSYNSPLHF
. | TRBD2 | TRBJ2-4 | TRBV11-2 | TGTGCCAGTGCAGGGAGGGTTCAGTACTTC | CASAGRVQYF
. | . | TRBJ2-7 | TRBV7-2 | TGTGCCAGCAGCTTAGGAAGCCTAGTCGCTCAGTACTTC | CASSLGSLVAQYF
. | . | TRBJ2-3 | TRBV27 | TGTGCCAGCAGTTTCTTGACTACCATTTCAGATACGCAGTATTTT | CASSFLTTISDTQYF
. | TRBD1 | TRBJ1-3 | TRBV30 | TGTGCCCAGGACAGGGCCGAAGCCCCCATATATTTT | CAQDRAEAPIYF
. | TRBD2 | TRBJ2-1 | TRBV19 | TGTGCCAGTTCCGGGACTAGCGTCACTGAGCAGTTCTTC | CASSGTSVTEQFF
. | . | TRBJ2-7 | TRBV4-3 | TGCGCCAGCAGCCAACTTCCTGGCGCAGCGCCCAGGGACGAGCAGTACTTC | CASSQLPGAAPRDEQYF
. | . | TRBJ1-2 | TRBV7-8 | TGTGCCAGCAGCTTAGAGGCAATGGGAAGTGGCTATGGCTACACCTTC | CASSLEAMGSGYGYTF